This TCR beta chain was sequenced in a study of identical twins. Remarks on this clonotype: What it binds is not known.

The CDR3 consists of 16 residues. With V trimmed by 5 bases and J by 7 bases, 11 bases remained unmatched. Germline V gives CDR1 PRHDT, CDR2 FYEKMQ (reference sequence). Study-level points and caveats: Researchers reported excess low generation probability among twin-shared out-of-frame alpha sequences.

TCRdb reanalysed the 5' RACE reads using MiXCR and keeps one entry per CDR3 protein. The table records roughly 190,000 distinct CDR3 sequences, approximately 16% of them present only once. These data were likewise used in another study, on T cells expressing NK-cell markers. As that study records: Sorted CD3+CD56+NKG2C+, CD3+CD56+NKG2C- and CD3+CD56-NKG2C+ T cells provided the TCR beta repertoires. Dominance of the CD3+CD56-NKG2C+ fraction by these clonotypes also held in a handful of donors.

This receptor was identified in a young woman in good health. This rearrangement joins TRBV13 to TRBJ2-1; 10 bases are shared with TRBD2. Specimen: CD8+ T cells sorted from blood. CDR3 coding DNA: TGTGCCAGCAGCCAAGCTAGCGGGAGAGGAGTGAATGAGCAGTTCTTC. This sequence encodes CASSQASGRGVNEQFF.